These T cell receptor beta chains were read from a single sample in a study of regulatory T cells in long-lasting Graves disease. TCRdb reanalysed the multiplex PCR reads using MiXCR and keeps one entry per CDR3 protein. This table has under 450,000 distinct CDR3 sequences, around 22% appearing once. The starting material was peripheral blood mononuclear cells (PBMCs), obtained when the disease was refractory, from a patient treated with antithyroid drugs. These receptor sequences come from a female donor with Graves disease. Both conserved end residues are part of each CDR3. The D gene is left open where the match is weak. Not all rows give a size; the values are once, few, many and, for expanded clones, a class.

V	D	size	J	CDR3	DNA
TRBV30	.	few	TRBJ2-2	CAWGPTILGELFF	TGTGCCTGGGGCCCAACGATCCTCGGGGAGCTGTTTTTT
TRBV18	.	.	TRBJ2-2	CASSPEQIGELFF	TGTGCCAGCTCACCGGAGCAGATCGGGGAGCTGTTTTTT
TRBV14	TRBD2	many	TRBJ2-4	CASSRRTSGRANQYF	TGTGCCAGCAGCCGACGGACTAGCGGGAGGGCCAATCAGTACTTC
TRBV20-1	TRBD2	few	TRBJ2-7	CSAGGLVGEQYF	TGCAGTGCTGGGGGACTAGTCGGCGAGCAGTACTTC
TRBV2	TRBD1	many	TRBJ2-7	CASSTDRGPYEQYF	TGTGCCAGCAGTACCGACAGGGGGCCCTACGAGCAGTACTTC
TRBV10-3	.	.	TRBJ2-7	CAISEPGGPYEQYF	TGTGCCATCAGTGAACCAGGTGGTCCCTACGAGCAGTACTTC
TRBV6-5	.	.	TRBJ2-7	CASSYPRGREQYF	TGTGCCAGCAGTTACCCTAGGGGTCGCGAGCAGTACTTC
TRBV2	.	many	TRBJ2-5	CASIFAGQETQYF	TGTGCCAGCATCTTTGCGGGACAAGAGACCCAGTACTTC
TRBV7-3	TRBD1	.	TRBJ1-1	CASSIGQGRSTEAFF	TGTGCCAGCAGCATCGGACAGGGTCGTTCCACTGAAGCTTTCTTT
TRBV19	TRBD1	.	TRBJ1-5	CASSPRDREYSNQPQHF	TGTGCCAGTAGTCCCCGGGACAGGGAGTATAGCAATCAGCCCCAGCATTTT
TRBV5-6	.	.	TRBJ2-1	CASSLAGGGSYNEQFF	TGTGCCAGCAGCTTGGCTGGCGGAGGCTCCTACAATGAGCAGTTCTTC
TRBV12-3/TRBV12-4	.	many	TRBJ2-5	CASSLARDGETQYF	TGTGCCAGCAGTCTCGCTAGGGATGGGGAGACCCAGTACTTC
TRBV28	TRBD1	few	TRBJ1-2	CASSRTGTGGGYGYTF	TGTGCCAGCAGCCGGACCGGGACAGGGGGCGGCTATGGCTACACCTTC
TRBV19	.	.	TRBJ2-5	CASNRRGIPRETQYF	TGTGCCAGTAATCGTCGCGGGATTCCTCGAGAGACCCAGTACTTC
TRBV9	.	few	TRBJ2-7	CASSGGDHYEQYF	TGTGCCAGCAGCGGGGGTGACCACTACGAGCAGTACTTC
TRBV10-3	.	many	TRBJ1-1	CATSTVRGTEAFF	TGTGCCACATCGACAGTGAGGGGGACTGAAGCTTTCTTT
TRBV14	.	.	TRBJ2-2	CASSQSDTGELFF	TGTGCCAGCAGCCAATCGGATACCGGGGAGCTGTTTTTT
TRBV7-2	TRBD1	many	TRBJ2-7	CASSLGRDRGILTYEQYF	TGTGCCAGCAGCTTAGGTAGGGACAGGGGGATCCTCACCTACGAGCAGTACTTC
TRBV15	.	few	TRBJ1-1	CATSRDLIHSGNTEAFF	TGTGCCACCAGCAGAGATTTGATTCACAGTGGGAACACTGAAGCTTTCTTT
TRBV7-9	TRBD1	.	TRBJ1-4	CASSGPVGTVGGWKLFF	TGTGCCAGCAGCGGACCAGTAGGGACAGTTGGGGGGTGGAAACTGTTTTTT
TRBV2	.	.	TRBJ2-1	CASRKGLGGPYNEQFF	TGTGCCAGCAGGAAGGGATTGGGAGGTCCTTACAATGAGCAGTTCTTC
TRBV2	.	.	TRBJ2-2	CASSEQGTNTGELFF	TGTGCCAGCAGTGAACAGGGAACGAACACCGGGGAGCTGTTTTTT
TRBV5-1	TRBD2	.	TRBJ2-5	CASSLDPGGPRETQYF	TGCGCCAGCAGCTTGGATCCGGGAGGCCCCCGGGAGACCCAGTACTTC
TRBV11-2	TRBD1	many	TRBJ2-4	CASSLTGTGINIQYF	TGTGCCAGCAGCTTAACCGGGACAGGGATAAACATTCAGTACTTC
TRBV30	.	.	TRBJ1-2	CAWIGGPNYGYTF	TGTGCCTGGATCGGGGGGCCCAACTATGGCTACACCTTC
TRBV2	.	many	TRBJ1-2	CASSDRTPPEYGYTF	TGTGCCAGCAGTGACAGGACTCCTCCTGAATATGGCTACACCTTC
TRBV19	.	few	TRBJ1-5	CASSSTVNQPQHF	TGTGCCAGTAGTTCGACAGTTAATCAGCCCCAGCATTTT
TRBV9	.	.	TRBJ1-2	CASSGRTVNYGYTF	TGTGCCAGCAGCGGAAGGACGGTAAACTATGGCTACACCTTC
TRBV7-9	TRBD1	few	TRBJ1-2	CASSKTQGANYGYTF	TGTGCCAGCAGCAAGACACAGGGGGCGAACTATGGCTACACCTTC
TRBV28	TRBD2	many	TRBJ2-7	CASSPLVRERYEQYF	TGTGCCAGCAGTCCCCTGGTGCGGGAGAGGTACGAGCAGTACTTC
TRBV19	.	few	TRBJ1-1	CASSIGSGNTEAFF	TGTGCCAGTAGTATAGGATCAGGGAACACTGAAGCTTTCTTT
TRBV6-2/TRBV6-3	.	.	TRBJ2-7	CASNTGNSYEQYF	TGTGCCAGCAACACGGGGAACTCCTACGAGCAGTACTTC
TRBV7-8	TRBD1	few	TRBJ2-2	CASSLLGTGGIGNTGELFF	TGTGCCAGCAGCTTACTCGGGACAGGGGGCATCGGGAACACCGGGGAGCTGTTTTTT
TRBV2	TRBD1	few	TRBJ1-6	CASIGDRAIYNSPLHF	TGTGCCAGCATTGGGGACAGGGCGATCTATAATTCACCCCTCCACTTT
TRBV20-1	TRBD1	few	TRBJ2-7	CSARCQGASEQYF	TGCAGTGCTAGATGCCAGGGGGCTAGCGAGCAGTACTTC
TRBV19	.	.	TRBJ1-5	CASRVGGVGQPQHF	TGTGCCAGTAGGGTGGGGGGGGTCGGCCAGCCCCAGCATTTT